This T cell receptor beta chain came from a study of T-cell memory formation after mild COVID-19. Study-level results: Shrinking CD4+ clones resided mostly in CM and EM, and CD8+ ones in EMRA.

With regard to this clonotype: Its specificity is not known.

TCRdb re-called the 5' RACE reads with MiXCR, one entry per CDR3 protein. The profile shows more than 120,000 distinct CDR3 sequences, about a fifth of them singletons. J lost 2 bases, V lost 3 bases, and 4 bases had no gene match. There are 14 residues in the CDR3. Per germline, CDR1 SGDLS and CDR2 YYNGEE. The clonotype originates from an adult woman who had mild COVID-19 (a few samples of this study predate the infection). Cell type and time point are not known. The chain couples TRBV9 to TRBJ2-7; 8 nucleotides line up with TRBD2. The sequenced material came from PBMCs or a T cell subset sorted from them (not recorded which). The CDR3 sequence is CASSATSGPYEQYF. CDR3 nucleotides: TGTGCCAGCAGCGCAACTAGCGGACCCTACGAGCAGTACTTC.